The 32 T cell receptor beta chains presented below share a single source sample, sequenced in a study of patients and donors after allogeneic stem cell transplantation. One entry per CDR3 protein results from TCRdb running MiXCR on the RT-PCR reads. The sample has thousands of distinct CDR3 sequences, roughly 12% seen once. Material for sequencing was blood, either unsorted or a sorted T cell fraction (not recorded which). The receptors originated from a human donor who was either an allogeneic HSCT recipient or a stem cell or donor lymphocyte infusion donor (not recorded which). It is not recorded whose cells these are; they may come from a transplant donor.

The table lists this clonotype with many counts. V and J are TRBV7-9 and TRBJ1-6; D is undetermined. Germline-derived CDR1 and CDR2 are SEHNR and FQNEAQ (reference sequence). The CDR3 has 12 amino acids. Trimming shortened V by 6 bases and J by 8 bases, and 8 bases separated the two germline ends. This CDR3 is CASSSSDSPLHF. In DNA form, the CDR3 reads TGTGCCAGCAGTTCGTCCGATTCACCCCTCCACTTT. Drawing the rest from reference TRBV7-9 and TRBJ1-6, the complete variable domain is DTGVSQNPRHKITKRGQNVTFRCDPISEHNRLYWYRQTLGQGPEFLTYFQNEAQLEKSRLLSDRFSAERPKGSFSTLEIQRTEQGDSAMYLCASSSSDSPLHFGNGTRLTVT.

Ten or more counts support this clonotype. V and J are TRBV5-1 and TRBJ2-1; 10 bases are a match to TRBD2. Trimming removed 7 bases from V and 1 base from J; junction bases left unmatched: 2. Germline CDR1 SGHRS, CDR2 YFSETQ. The CDR3 is 14 amino acids. CDR3 region: CASVSGGSYNEQFF. The DNA for the CDR3 is TGCGCCAGCGTTAGCGGGGGGTCCTACAATGAGCAGTTCTTC.

The gene calls are TRBV7-9 and TRBJ1-3, with 7 bases aligning to TRBD1. J was trimmed by 4 bases and V by 5 bases; bases with no gene match: 5. Germline loops: CDR1 SEHNR, CDR2 FQNEAQ (reference sequence). The CDR3 covers 14 residues. The CDR3 sequence: CASSTTGSGNTIYF. The CDR3 DNA sequence: TGTGCCAGCAGCACGACAGGGTCAGGAAACACCATATATTTT.

This clonotype has ten or more counts. V gene TRBV12-3 or TRBV12-4 combines with J gene TRBJ1-6; weak D call: TRBD1 (5 bases). The CDR3 totals 12 residues. Trimming shortened V by 7 bases and J by 9 bases, and 10 bases separated the two germline ends. This chain's CDR3 is CASTLQGSPLHF. CDR3 nucleotides: TGTGCCAGCACCCTTCAGGGTTCACCCCTCCACTTT.

This clonotype showed up just a few times. The V and J genes are TRBV21-1 and TRBJ1-6. TRBV21-1 is noted as a pseudogene. This CDR3 comprises 15 residues. The CDR3 region has the DNA TGTGCCAGCAGCCTACGACACGACGATAATTCACCCCTCCACTTT. This codes for CASSLRHDDNSPLHF.

The rearrangement uses TRBV7-9 and TRBJ1-3; D gene ambiguous. V was clipped by 6 bases and J by 1 base, with 4 bases between them. This CDR3 spans 12 amino acids. Germline V gene sequence: CDR1 SEHNR, CDR2 FQNEAQ (reference sequence). CDR3 coding DNA: TGTGCCAGCAGGATATCTGGAAACACCATATATTTT. Translating gives CASRISGNTIYF.

This clonotype has a count of ten or more. The rearrangement joins TRBV10-3 to TRBJ2-5, with no clear D. This CDR3 has 13 amino acids. Per germline, CDR1 ENHRY and CDR2 SYGVKD. V lost 4 bases and J lost 1, with 7 bases in between. The CDR3: CAISVGSQETQYF. The DNA of the CDR3 is TGTGCCATCAGTGTGGGGTCCCAAGAGACCCAGTACTTC.

The genes are TRBV7-9 and TRBJ2-7, with D uncertain. Germline CDR1 is SEHNR and CDR2 is FQNEAQ (reference sequence). The CDR3 consists of 13 residues. Between the trimmed V and J ends, which lost 2 bases and 2 bases, there was a span of 7 bases. The CDR3 sequence is CASSLPNTYEQYF. The CDR3 coding sequence is TGTGCCAGCAGCTTACCTAATACCTACGAGCAGTACTTC.

This rearrangement joins TRBV5-4 to TRBJ2-3; D is undetermined. CDR1 and CDR2 (germline): SGHNT, YYREEE (reference sequence). The CDR3 totals 13 residues. V lost 0 bases, J lost 4 bases, and 6 bases lay in between. The CDR3 protein is CASSLDASDTQYF. The CDR3 DNA follows: TGTGCCAGCAGCTTGGACGCTTCAGATACGCAGTATTTT.

This clonotype is classed as medium-sized. The gene calls are TRBV12-3 or TRBV12-4 and TRBJ1-1, with D hard to call. V lost 6 bases and J lost 3, with 11 bases in between. The CDR3 extends over 13 amino acids. CDR3 sequence (DNA): TGTGCCAGCAGGGCCGAGGTGGACACTGAAGCTTTCTTT. Translated, it gives CASRAEVDTEAFF.

This clonotype was found a few times. The chain has TRBV7-9 and TRBJ1-1, with TRBD1 identical over 9 bases. V lost 4 bases to trimming and J lost 5 bases; unmatched junction nucleotides: 11. In germline, CDR1 is SEHNR, CDR2 FQNEAQ (reference sequence). This CDR3 has 16 amino acids. The CDR3: CASSSLRPGQGTEAFF. CDR3 DNA sequence: TGTGCCAGCAGCTCGCTTCGACCGGGACAGGGAACTGAAGCTTTCTTT.

This clonotype has more than one count but fewer than ten. CDR3 sequence reads: CASSTGAASGNTIYF. As DNA, the CDR3 is TGTGCCAGCAGTACCGGAGCAGCCTCTGGAAACACCATATATTTT. This sequence joins TRBV7-9 and TRBJ1-3; unclear D gene. This CDR3 comprises 15 residues. The ends were cut back, 6 bases at V and 0 bases at J, with 12 bases in the middle. Germline V lookup: CDR1 SEHNR, CDR2 FQNEAQ (reference sequence). The variable domain in full, with the rest retrieved from reference TRBV7-9 and TRBJ1-3, is DTGVSQNPRHKITKRGQNVTFRCDPISEHNRLYWYRQTLGQGPEFLTYFQNEAQLEKSRLLSDRFSAERPKGSFSTLEIQRTEQGDSAMYLCASSTGAASGNTIYFGEGSWLTVV.

J is TRBJ2-7 and V is TRBV7-9; 9 nucleotides line up with TRBD2. The CDR3 covers 15 residues. Germline assignment: CDR1 SEHNR and CDR2 FQNEAQ (reference sequence). V trimming: 3 bases; J trimming: 3 bases; junction bases outside the gene matches: 6. In nucleotides, the CDR3 is TGTGCCAGCAGCTTGGGAGCGGGAGGTGTCTACGAGCAGTACTTC. It yields the protein CASSLGAGGVYEQYF.

V usage is TRBV7-3 and J usage is TRBJ2-7, with 9 bases lining up with TRBD1. The junction had 18 bases not matched to a gene; V was cut back by 3 bases and J by 3 bases. The CDR3 has 19 residues. Germline values: CDR1 SGHTA, CDR2 FQGTGA. The CDR3 DNA is TGTGCCAGCAGCTTCATGTGGCGCTGCGGGACAGGGCTTTTCTACGAGCAGTACTTC. It encodes CASSFMWRCGTGLFYEQYF.

This clonotype was counted only a few times. The chain is built from TRBV30 and TRBJ2-2, with D possibly TRBD2 on 5 matching bases. V was shortened by 3 bases and J by 4 bases, with 9 bases between the two germline ends. In germline, CDR1 is GTSNPN, CDR2 SVGIG (reference sequence). The CDR3 extends over 13 amino acids. CDR3 protein: CAWRPEGTGELFF. CDR3 coding DNA: TGTGCCTGGAGACCAGAGGGCACCGGGGAGCTGTTTTTT.

This chain links TRBV27 with TRBJ1-2; D gene uncertain. Deletions cut 6 bases from V and 0 bases from J, with 8 bases between. The CDR3 sequence is 13 residues long. Germline V gene data show CDR1 as MNHEY and CDR2 as SMNVEV (reference sequence). The CDR3 spells CASSPGSNYGYTF. Here the CDR3 DNA reads TGTGCCAGCAGCCCGGGCTCTAACTATGGCTACACCTTC.

This clonotype was observed a few times. J is TRBJ2-3 and V is TRBV29-1; D not resolved. This CDR3 has 11 residues. With 7 bases removed from V and 5 bases from J, the gap between germline ends came to 10 bases. Germline V gives CDR1 SQVTM, CDR2 ANQGSEA. CDR3 nucleotide sequence: TGCAGCGCCCAGGTGGGAGATACGCAGTATTTT. Its protein product is CSAQVGDTQYF.

This clonotype was observed many times. The chain couples TRBV18 to TRBJ2-7; D may be TRBD1 (6 bases). Looked up from germline, CDR1 is KGHSH and CDR2 is LQKENI. The CDR3 loop spans 13 amino acids. Trimming left V 2 bases short and J 5 bases short, with 10 bases between. CDR3 nucleotides: TGTGCCAGCTCACCAGGGGGCGCCCACGAGCAGTACTTC. Protein product: CASSPGGAHEQYF.

V usage is TRBV6-4 and J usage is TRBJ2-1, with 7 positions matching TRBD2. The CDR3 totals 14 residues. CDR1 is MRHNA, CDR2 SNTAGT, per germline. The V gene end was trimmed by 6 bases and the J gene end by 4 bases; junction bases not matched to a gene: 6. The CDR3 region is CASSPSGVYNEQFF. The CDR3 nucleotides read TGTGCCAGCAGCCCTAGCGGAGTGTACAATGAGCAGTTCTTC.

This chain joins TRBV20-1 and TRBJ2-7; 9 nucleotides match TRBD2. The length of the CDR3 is 13 residues. CDR1 is DFQATT and CDR2 is SNEGSKA in the germline V gene (reference sequence). Trimming cost V 6 bases and J 3 bases; bases outside gene matches: 6. The CDR3 is CSALAGAGYEQYF. In DNA form, the CDR3 reads TGCAGTGCCTTAGCGGGAGCCGGCTACGAGCAGTACTTC.

This clonotype was counted at least ten times. The chain recombines TRBV25-1 with TRBJ2-3; D is uncertain. The CDR3 spans 13 residues. Deletions cut 1 base from V and 5 bases from J, with 7 bases between. Germline CDR1 reads MGHDK; CDR2 reads SYGVNS. CDR3 in amino acids: CASSEFGGDTQYF. The CDR3 DNA follows: TGTGCCAGCAGTGAATTTGGTGGAGATACGCAGTATTTT. Combining the CDR3 with reference TRBV25-1 and TRBJ2-3 gives the whole variable domain EADIYQTPRYLVIGTGKKITLECSQTMGHDKMYWYQQDPGMELHLIHYSYGVNSTEKGDLSSESTVSRIRTEHFPLTLESARPSHTSQYLCASSEFGGDTQYFGPGTRLTVL.

This chain links TRBV18 with TRBJ1-1, with 7 bases identical to TRBD1. Germline V gene lookup returns CDR1 KGHSH and CDR2 LQKENI. The J segment lost 0 bases and the V segment lost 1 base, leaving 5 bases of the junction unmatched. The CDR3 has 16 residues. The CDR3 protein is CASSPLTGQVNTEAFF. Here the CDR3 DNA reads TGTGCCAGCTCACCACTAACAGGACAGGTGAACACTGAAGCTTTCTTT.

V is TRBV20-1 and J is TRBJ2-1; D might be TRBD2 (5 bases). Germline V gene sequence: CDR1 DFQATT, CDR2 SNEGSKA (reference sequence). The CDR3 length is 13 residues. V was clipped by 0 bases and J by 4 bases, with 7 bases between them. The CDR3 loop is CSARDPGYNEQFF. CDR3 DNA: TGCAGTGCTAGAGATCCGGGGTACAATGAGCAGTTCTTC.

This clonotype was observed many times. The V and J genes are TRBV6-5 and TRBJ1-1, with TRBD1 identical over 8 bases. This CDR3 has 14 residues. V shed 7 bases, J shed 5 bases, and the junction held 9 bases outside the gene matches. Germline loops: CDR1 MNHEY, CDR2 SVGAGI. CDR3 in amino acids: CASTPRGRWTEAFF. The CDR3 DNA reads TGTGCCAGCACCCCCAGGGGGCGCTGGACTGAAGCTTTCTTT.

V gene TRBV5-1 combines with J gene TRBJ2-7; tentatively, D is TRBD2 (6 bases). CDR1 is SGHRS and CDR2 is YFSETQ in the germline V gene. The CDR3 extends over 15 amino acids. V gave up 4 bases and J gave up 5 bases, with 19 bases separating them. The CDR3 nucleotides are TGCGCCAGCAGCCTTCCGGCGGGATCTGGGGACGAGCAGTACTTC. It encodes CASSLPAGSGDEQYF.

The J gene is TRBJ1-4, the V gene TRBV4-2; D is possibly TRBD1 (6 bases). Looked up from germline, CDR1 is LGHNA and CDR2 is YNFKEQ. This CDR3 is 15 amino acids long. Between the trimmed V and J ends, which lost 1 base and 5 bases, there was a span of 11 bases. Here the CDR3 reads CASSQVARGNEKLFF. In nucleotides, the CDR3 is TGTGCCAGCAGCCAAGTTGCCAGGGGAAATGAAAAACTGTTTTTT.

This clonotype came up many times. V usage is TRBV7-9 and J usage is TRBJ1-2; no clear D. The CDR3 runs to 13 residues. Germline CDR1 and CDR2: SEHNR and FQNEAQ (reference sequence). Trimming removed 1 base at V and 2 bases at J, with 5 bases between. CDR3 residues: CASSLGQNYGYTF. CDR3 in DNA: TGTGCCAGCAGCTTAGGTCAGAACTATGGCTACACCTTC.

The rearrangement uses TRBV4-3 and TRBJ2-2; D ambiguous. The CDR3 length is 17 residues. With 0 bases removed from V and 1 base from J, the gap between germline ends came to 12 bases. Germline V lookup: CDR1 LGHNA, CDR2 YSLEER. The CDR3 DNA sequence: TGCGCCAGCAGCCAAGATTGGGATCCATGGAACACCGGGGAGCTGTTTTTT. Translating gives CASSQDWDPWNTGELFF.

The chain has TRBV20-1 and TRBJ2-1, with 7 positions matching TRBD1. The ends lost 6 bases at V and 0 bases at J; junction bases unmatched: 5. The CDR3 runs 14 residues. Germline CDR1 DFQATT, CDR2 SNEGSKA (reference sequence). The CDR3 loop reads CSADPGGSYNEQFF. In nucleotides, the CDR3 is TGCAGTGCCGATCCAGGGGGCTCCTACAATGAGCAGTTCTTC.

This clonotype was observed a few times. The genes are TRBV4-1 and TRBJ1-6; TRBD1 matches at 7 bases. J gave up 6 bases and V 1 base, and 6 bases lay outside the gene matches. Germline values: CDR1 MGHRA, CDR2 YSYEKL. The CDR3 consists of 16 residues. In DNA form, the CDR3 reads TGCGCCAGCAGCCAAGTCTTCTCAGGGGGTAATTCACCCCTCCACTTT. As protein: CASSQVFSGGNSPLHF.

This clonotype was counted ten times or more. J is TRBJ2-5 and V is TRBV24-1; no firm D call. In germline, CDR1 is KGHDR, CDR2 SFDVKD. V was shortened by 4 bases and J by 1 base, with 18 bases between the two germline ends. The CDR3 sequence is 17 residues long. CDR3 sequence (DNA): TGTGCCACCAGTGAACCCTCCGGAATGAGTGGCCAAGAGACCCAGTACTTC. It encodes CATSEPSGMSGQETQYF.

In this sample, this clonotype turned up many times. The chain combines TRBV13 with TRBJ1-2; 10 nucleotides align to TRBD1. Germline CDR1 is PRHDT and CDR2 is FYEKMQ (reference sequence). The CDR3 is 16 amino acids. Germline trimming cut 5 bases from V and 1 base from J; bases unmatched to any gene: 7. DNA of the CDR3: TGTGCCAGCAGCCACGACAGGGGGCTAGATAACTATGGCTACACCTTC. Translating it yields CASSHDRGLDNYGYTF.